One sample yielded the 4 T cell receptor beta chains listed below, sequenced in a study of CD8+ T cells in alopecia areata. The authors extracted RNA and reverse transcribed it into cDNA as the sequencing template. Clones were sequenced by immunoSEQ multiplex PCR, and TCRdb holds only the in-frame ones, with some missing. Counted here are fewer than 150,000 clones, about four fifths occurring once; the ten biggest clones make up around 25%. Treatment in this sample: oral pan-JAK inhibitor, 5-10 mg twice daily. This specimen consisted of CD8+ T cells sorted from blood, obtained at week 4, from a patient treated with tofacitinib. Source of these receptors: a human donor with alopecia areata.

This clone was found a few times. The chain employs TRBV23-1 and TRBJ2-4; a possible D gene is TRBD1 (9 bases). TRBV23-1 is an ORF, and what it does is uncertain. With 2 bases removed from V and 1 base from J, the gap between germline ends came to 24 bases. This CDR3 spans 20 amino acids. The CDR3 sequence is CASSQRVPGQGLGAKNIQYF. The CDR3 DNA is TGCGCCAGCAGTCAACGTGTCCCGGGACAGGGACTAGGGGCCAAAAACATTCAGTACTTC.

This sequence joins TRBV4-3 and TRBJ2-5; 10 bases are shared with TRBD2. Germline CDR1 and CDR2: LGHNA and YSLEER. The J segment lost 4 bases and the V segment lost 0 bases, leaving 8 bases of the junction unmatched. The CDR3 is 17 residues long. CDR3 DNA sequence: TGCGCCAGCAGCCAAGACGGCACTAGCGGGGTCGGAGAGACCCAGTACTTC. Its translation: CASSQDGTSGVGETQYF.

This sequence joins TRBV4-1 and TRBJ2-3, with a tentative D call TRBD1 (5 bases). CDR1 is MGHRA and CDR2 is YSYEKL in the germline V gene. The V and J ends lost 3 bases and 2 bases respectively, with 12 bases between them. The CDR3 totals 15 residues. The CDR3 region is CASSHAGLNTDTQYF. CDR3 sequence (DNA): TGCGCCAGCAGCCACGCAGGGCTAAACACAGATACGCAGTATTTT.

The rearrangement links TRBV5-1 to TRBJ1-1, with a possible D match to TRBD1 (6 bases). This CDR3 has 12 amino acids. Trimming stripped 4 bases from V and 6 bases from J, with 10 bases between. CDR1 SGHRS and CDR2 YFSETQ come from the germline V gene. CDR3 DNA sequence: TGCGCCAGCAGCCCGGACAGCCCTGAAGCTTTCTTT. Protein product: CASSPDSPEAFF.